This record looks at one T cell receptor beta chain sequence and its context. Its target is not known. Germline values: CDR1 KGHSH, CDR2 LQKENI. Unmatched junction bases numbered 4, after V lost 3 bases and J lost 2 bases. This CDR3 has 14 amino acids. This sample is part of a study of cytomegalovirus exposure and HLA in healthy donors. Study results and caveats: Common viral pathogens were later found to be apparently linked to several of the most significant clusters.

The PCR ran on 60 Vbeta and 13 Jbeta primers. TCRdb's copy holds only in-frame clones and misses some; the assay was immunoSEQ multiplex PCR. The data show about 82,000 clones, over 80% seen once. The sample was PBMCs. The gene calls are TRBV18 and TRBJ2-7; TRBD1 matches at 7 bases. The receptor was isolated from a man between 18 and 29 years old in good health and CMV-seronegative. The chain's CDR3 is CASSPKGQPYEQYF. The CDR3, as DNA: TGTGCCAGCTCACCCAAGGGACAGCCCTACGAGCAGTACTTC.